These 21 T cell receptor beta chains were sequenced from one sample in a study of blood T cell repertoires in COVID-19. Repertoires were generated with immunoSEQ multiplex PCR, while TCRdb's copy carries only in-frame clones and drops some. The sample holds around 500,000 clones, approximately 90% seen once. Sequencing used PBMCs or T cells enriched from blood (not recorded which). The receptors stem from a woman aged 40 to 49 who had recovered from COVID-19.

The chain uses TRBV30 and TRBJ2-7; 8 nucleotides match TRBD1. Germline V gives CDR1 GTSNPN, CDR2 SVGIG (reference sequence). The V and J ends lost 2 bases and 3 bases, in that order; junction bases with no gene match: 12. The CDR3 length is 16 residues. Here the CDR3 reads CAWSSRTGKGYYEQYF. The CDR3 coding sequence is TGTGCCTGGAGTTCCCGGACAGGGAAAGGTTACTACGAGCAGTACTTC.

In its sample, this clone was seen once. V usage is TRBV7-2 and J usage is TRBJ2-2; possibly TRBD2 for D (5 bases). The ends were cut back, 5 bases at V and 5 bases at J, with 15 bases in the middle. Germline CDR1 reads SGHTA; CDR2 reads FQGNSA. This CDR3 contains 15 residues. The chain's CDR3 is CASSTQSIATGELFF. For the CDR3, the DNA is TGTGCCAGCAGCACCCAAAGTATAGCGACCGGGGAGCTGTTTTTT. Full variable domain (outside the CDR3, taken from reference TRBV7-2 and TRBJ2-2): GAGVSQSPSNKVTEKGKDVELRCDPISGHTALYWYRQSLGQGLEFLIYFQGNSAPDKSGLPSDRFSAERTGGSVSTLTIQRTQQEDSAVYLCASSTQSIATGELFFGEGSRLTVL.

The genes are TRBV6-5 and TRBJ2-1; 10 nucleotides match TRBD2. The V and J ends lost 0 bases and 8 bases, in that order; junction bases with no gene match: 4. Germline V gene sequence: CDR1 MNHEY, CDR2 SVGAGI. The CDR3 spans 15 residues. The DNA for the CDR3 is TGTGCCAGCAGTTACTCTAGCGGGAGGACGGATGAGCAGTTCTTC. Encoded protein: CASSYSSGRTDEQFF.

V and J are TRBV2 and TRBJ2-3; tentatively, D is TRBD2 (5 bases). CDR1 SNHLY and CDR2 FYNNEI come from the germline V gene. V was shortened by 2 bases and J by 6 bases, with 9 bases between the two germline ends. This CDR3 is built from 13 residues. The CDR3 nucleotides are TGTGCCAGCAGTGAAAGCGGTTTGGATACGCAGTATTTT. Its translation: CASSESGLDTQYF.

The gene calls are TRBV5-4 and TRBJ2-2; 10 bases line up with TRBD1. Germline CDR1 and CDR2: SGHNT and YYREEE (reference sequence). This CDR3 comprises 16 residues. J lost 0 bases, V lost 5 bases, and 4 bases had no gene match. The CDR3, as DNA: TGTGCCAGCAGTTGGGACAGGGGTACGAACACCGGGGAGCTGTTTTTT. This sequence encodes CASSWDRGTNTGELFF.

The chain has TRBV24-1 and TRBJ2-1; 10 bases agree with TRBD2. The CDR3 consists of 15 residues. V shed 2 bases, J shed 8 bases, and the junction held 5 bases outside the gene matches. Germline CDR1 reads KGHDR; CDR2 reads SFDVKD. The CDR3 region is CATSDSSGRWDEQFF. In DNA, the CDR3 is TGTGCCACCAGTGATTCTAGCGGGAGATGGGATGAGCAGTTCTTC.

This clone showed up just once. J is TRBJ2-7 and V is TRBV9, with D tentatively TRBD2 (5 bases). V was trimmed by 3 bases and J by 1 base, leaving 14 bases between them. This CDR3 is 15 amino acids long. Germline V gene sequence: CDR1 SGDLS, CDR2 YYNGEE. CDR3 sequence (DNA): TGTGCCAGCAGCGCCCGGTTTAGCGATTCCTACGAGCAGTACTTC. Translated, it gives CASSARFSDSYEQYF.

This chain connects TRBV30 to TRBJ1-2, with D unclear. The CDR3 consists of 14 residues. The V gene lost 4 bases and the J gene lost 7 bases, with 19 bases spanning the gap. Looked up from germline, CDR1 is GTSNPN and CDR2 is SVGIG (reference sequence). Here the CDR3 DNA reads TGTGCCTGGAACCGCCACGCCGATTCAGGTGGCTACACCTTC. It is translated as CAWNRHADSGGYTF.

The J gene is TRBJ1-1, the V gene TRBV10-3; 7 positions match TRBD1. Germline V lookup: CDR1 ENHRY, CDR2 SYGVKD. The CDR3 totals 14 residues. V was clipped by 3 bases and J by 5 bases; unmatched bases: 6. In DNA, the CDR3 is TGTGCCATCAGTGAAGAGGGGGCTGTTACTGAAGCTTTCTTT. Encoded protein: CAISEEGAVTEAFF.

The genes are TRBV19 and TRBJ1-1; 9 bases agree with TRBD1. The CDR3 has 15 amino acids. The trim removed 6 bases at V and 6 bases at J, leaving 11 bases unmatched. Per the germline V gene, CDR1 is LNHDA and CDR2 is SQIVND (reference sequence). This CDR3 reads CASRWARQGVAEAFF. CDR3 in DNA: TGTGCCAGTAGATGGGCCAGACAGGGGGTCGCTGAAGCTTTCTTT.

The CDR3 loop is CASSRDNYGYTF. The CDR3 DNA sequence: TGTGCCAGCTCACGAGATAACTATGGCTACACCTTC. V is TRBV18 and J is TRBJ1-2; D is ambiguous. Trimming stripped 4 bases from V and 1 base from J, with 4 bases between. The germline CDR1 and CDR2 sequences are KGHSH and LQKENI. This CDR3 comprises 12 residues.

As concerns this clone: The sample contains more than one DNA sequence encoding this CDR3. This rearrangement joins TRBV6-5 to TRBJ1-5; 8 positions match TRBD1. Germline V gene sequence: CDR1 MNHEY, CDR2 SVGAGI. There are 14 residues in the CDR3. Trimming cost V 5 bases and J 2 bases; bases outside gene matches: 2. In nucleotides, the CDR3 is TGTGCCAGCAGTCCAGGGGGCGGCAATCAGCCCCAGCATTTT. Residues: CASSPGGGNQPQHF.

The CDR3 sequence: CASSRRPPGGGKEDTIYF. Written as DNA, the CDR3 is TGTGCCAGCTCCCGCAGGCCGCCGGGGGGGGGCAAGGAAGACACCATATATTTT. The chain recombines TRBV7-2 with TRBJ1-3; possibly TRBD1 for D (6 bases). CDR1 SGHTA and CDR2 FQGNSA come from the germline V gene. CDR3 size: 18 residues. V gave up 8 bases and J gave up 8 bases, with 31 bases separating them.

As to this clone: Other DNA sequences within the sample encode an identical CDR3. V usage is TRBV3-1 (or the pseudogene TRBV3-2) and J usage is TRBJ1-1; D not resolved. Trimming removed 1 base at V and 0 bases at J, with 3 bases between. CDR3 size: 13 residues. Germline lookup yields CDR1 LGHDT and CDR2 YNNKEL (reference sequence). This CDR3 reads CASSQAVNTEAFF. The DNA for the CDR3 is TGTGCCAGCAGCCAAGCAGTGAACACTGAAGCTTTCTTT.

This sequence joins TRBV5-6 and TRBJ1-4; maybe TRBD1 (5 bases). The CDR3 is 14 amino acids. Trimming took off 0 bases at V and 8 bases at J, with 11 bases between the two ends. Germline CDR1 and CDR2: SGHDT and YYEEEE. In DNA, the CDR3 is TGTGCCAGCAGCTTGGCCGGGACTGGGGAAAAACTGTTTTTT. Translated: CASSLAGTGEKLFF.

CDR3 coding DNA: TGCGCCAGCAGCCAAGAGGGGCACATGAACACTGAAGCTTTCTTT. It codes for CASSQEGHMNTEAFF. The chain couples TRBV4-3 to TRBJ1-1; possibly TRBD1 for D (5 bases). Trimming left V 0 bases short and J 0 bases short, with 8 bases between. The CDR3 is 15 residues long. Germline CDR1 reads LGHNA; CDR2 reads YSLEER.

The chain carries TRBV14 and TRBJ1-1, with a tentative D call TRBD1 (5 bases). The CDR3 is made up of 14 amino acids. The germline V gene has CDR1 SGHDN and CDR2 FVKESK. Trimming cost V 2 bases and J 4 bases, with 11 bases left between them. In DNA form, the CDR3 reads TGTGCCAGCAGCCAAACTTTGGGGGGCACTGAAGCTTTCTTT. Amino acids: CASSQTLGGTEAFF.

The J gene is TRBJ2-2, the V gene TRBV9, with 10 positions matching TRBD1. CDR3 length: 16 amino acids. The ends lost 4 bases at V and 2 bases at J; junction bases unmatched: 5. Germline assignment: CDR1 SGDLS and CDR2 YYNGEE. In DNA form, the CDR3 reads TGTGCCAGCAGCCCCTGGACAGGGGGTAACACCGGGGAGCTGTTTTTT. This sequence encodes CASSPWTGGNTGELFF.

This sequence joins TRBV11-3 and TRBJ1-2; no clear D. V was pared by 0 bases and J by 1 base, with 9 bases between. CDR1 is SGHNT and CDR2 is YENEEA in the germline V gene. The CDR3 consists of 15 residues. CDR3 bases: TGTGCCAGCAGCTTAGAAACGGAGTTTAACTATGGCTACACCTTC. It encodes CASSLETEFNYGYTF. The entire variable domain, with the rest obtained from reference TRBV11-3 and TRBJ1-2, is as follows: EAGVVQSPRYKIIEKKQPVAFWCNPISGHNTLYWYLQNLGQGPELLIRYENEEAVDDSQLPKDRFSAERLKGVDSTLKIQPAELGDSAVYLCASSLETEFNYGYTFGSGTRLTVV.

V and J are TRBV7-9 and TRBJ1-6, with TRBD1 matching 10 bases. This CDR3 is 17 amino acids long. Germline V gene lookup returns CDR1 SEHNR and CDR2 FQNEAQ (reference sequence). With 1 base clipped from V and 1 base from J, the junction kept 1 base outside the gene matches. The DNA for the CDR3 is TGTGCCAGCAGCTTAGGGACAGGGGGTTCCTATAATTCACCCCTCCACTTT. It is translated as CASSLGTGGSYNSPLHF.

The J gene is TRBJ2-1, the V gene TRBV6-2 or TRBV6-3, with TRBD1 matching 9 bases. Germline-derived CDR1 and CDR2 are MNHEY and SVGEGT. The CDR3 totals 17 residues. J was trimmed by 7 bases and V by 1 base; bases with no gene match: 11. The CDR3: CASSYLPGQGPSNEQFF. DNA for the CDR3: TGTGCCAGCAGTTACTTACCGGGACAGGGTCCTAGTAATGAGCAGTTCTTC.